The sequence of this T cell receptor beta chain was determined in a study of T cell repertoires in ileal Crohn's disease. Across the study: Median disease duration was roughly 8.5 years; roughly 35% smoked at surgery. About half received postoperative treatment, approximately 12 with thiopurines and around 20 anti-TNF.

The CDR3 covers 12 residues. The germline gives CDR1 SGHRS, CDR2 YFSETQ. V lost 4 bases to trimming and J lost 2 bases, with 3 bases between them. Here immunoSEQ multiplex PCR was the method, and the copy in TCRdb shows in-frame clones only, minus some. The sample includes over 25,000 clones, roughly 78% of them seen just once. Study-wide results and caveats: Endoscopic recurrence occurred in every patient whose clonality exceeded 26.8%.

A remark on this clone: Its antigen is undetermined. Other DNA sequences within the sample encode an identical CDR3.

This receptor was taken from an adult with Crohn's disease. Material for sequencing was ileal tissue. The chain couples TRBV5-1 to TRBJ2-2; D is ambiguous. The CDR3 region is CASSSNTGELFF. The CDR3 region has the DNA TGCGCCAGCAGCAGCAACACCGGGGAGCTGTTTTTT.